The next 8 T cell receptor beta chains were all read from a single sample in a study of T-cell reconstitution after alpha-beta-depleted transplantation in children listed by TCRdb under 2016. The protocol used for the library was PCR. The instrument was an Illumina HiSeq 2500. To normalize quantification of the TCRbeta repertoire, the TCR libraries were built with molecular barcoding that relied on unique molecular identifiers. The raw public data were reprocessed by TCRdb itself: fastp quality trimming at Q25, MiXCR clonotype calling, in-frame beta chains only. Here each entry gathers all rows of one CDR3 protein and keeps the most common genes and DNA. The sample contains about 210,000 distinct CDR3 sequences, about 15% of them found a single time. 43% of the sample comes from the top ten. Per the publication, the treatment or condition label means: allogeneic hematopoietic cell transplantation with graft depleted of TCRalphabeta T cells and CD19 B cells.

This specimen was PBMCs, mostly from graft donor cells, taken 360 days after TCRalphabeta/CD19-depleted stem cell transplant. These receptors came from a male patient between 2 and 10 years old who had a stem cell transplant for acute lymphoblastic leukemia, so the T cells may come from the graft donor.

This clonotype was seen only a few times. This chain uses TRBV5-1 with TRBJ1-1, with 7 bases matching TRBD1. The CDR3 runs to 16 residues. Germline trimming cut 5 bases from V and 4 bases from J; bases unmatched to any gene: 14. CDR1 and CDR2 from the germline V gene are SGHRS and YFSETQ. The CDR3 DNA sequence: TGCGCCAGCAGGTTGAACCCCGGAACAGGGGTCACTGAAGCTTTCTTT. Protein sequence: CASRLNPGTGVTEAFF.

This chain joins TRBV7-2 and TRBJ2-7; TRBD2 aligns across 12 bases. This CDR3 contains 19 residues. Germline V CDR1 and CDR2: SGHTA, FQGNSA. V lost 1 base to trimming and J lost 0 bases; unmatched junction nucleotides: 10. The CDR3 nucleotides are TGTGCCAGCAGCTTAGTCGCGACTAGCGGGGGCCTTAGCTCCTACGAGCAGTACTTC. As protein: CASSLVATSGGLSSYEQYF. The variable domain in full, with the rest retrieved from reference TRBV7-2 and TRBJ2-7, is GAGVSQSPSNKVTEKGKDVELRCDPISGHTALYWYRQSLGQGLEFLIYFQGNSAPDKSGLPSDRFSAERTGGSVSTLTIQRTQQEDSAVYLCASSLVATSGGLSSYEQYFGPGTRLTVT.

The count of this clonotype is one. This chain joins TRBV30 and TRBJ1-5; D unclear. Trimming shortened V by 0 bases and J by 4 bases, and 7 bases separated the two germline ends. This CDR3 has 13 residues. Germline V CDR1 and CDR2: GTSNPN, SVGIG (reference sequence). Here the CDR3 DNA reads TGTGCCTGGAGTGTACTAGATAATCAGCCCCAGCATTTT. Protein sequence: CAWSVLDNQPQHF.

The chain has TRBV2 and TRBJ2-7, with 8 positions matching TRBD1. This CDR3 is built from 16 residues. Germline V gene sequence: CDR1 SNHLY, CDR2 FYNNEI. Losses at the gene ends were 6 bases for V and 1 base for J; bases not matched to a gene: 11. The CDR3 DNA is TGTGCCAGCAGCGTTAGAGGCAGGGGGCCATCCTACGAGCAGTACTTC. This encodes CASSVRGRGPSYEQYF. Drawing the rest from reference TRBV2 and TRBJ2-7, the complete variable domain is EPEVTQTPSHQVTQMGQEVILRCVPISNHLYFYWYRQILGQKVEFLVSFYNNEISEKSEIFDDQFSVERPDGSNFTLKIRSTKLEDSAMYFCASSVRGRGPSYEQYFGPGTRLTVT.

As DNA, the CDR3 is TGCGCCAGCAGCTCTTCGACGGTAAACAATGAGCAGTTCTTC. The encoded protein is CASSSSTVNNEQFF. The chain recombines TRBV5-1 with TRBJ2-1, with D unclear. This CDR3 has 14 amino acids. Germline V lookup: CDR1 SGHRS, CDR2 YFSETQ. V lost 3 bases to trimming and J lost 5 bases, with 12 bases between them.

For this clonotype: Sequence at one end of the junction differs from germline and may be a read error. The V gene is TRBV4-3, the J gene TRBJ2-1; D might be TRBD2 (6 bases). Looked up from germline, CDR1 is LGHNA and CDR2 is YSLEER. CDR3 length: 17 residues. Here the CDR3 reads CASGQEPRTNSYNEQFF. The CDR3 nucleotides are TGCGCCAGCGGCCAAGAGCCCCGGACTAATTCCTACAATGAGCAGTTCTTC.

The CDR3 nucleotides read TGTGCCAGCAGCGCCCACGCGGGCTCTGGAAACACCATATATTTT. As protein: CASSAHAGSGNTIYF. V usage is TRBV11-2 and J usage is TRBJ1-3, with D unresolved. Trimming removed 5 bases from V and 0 bases from J, with 11 bases in between. Germline V CDR1 and CDR2: SGHAT, FQNNGV. CDR3 length: 15 amino acids. Supplemented by reference TRBV11-2 and TRBJ1-3, the full variable domain reads EAGVAQSPRYKIIEKRQSVAFWCNPISGHATLYWYQQILGQGPKLLIQFQNNGVVDDSQLPKDRFSAERLKGVDSTLKIQPAKLEDSAVYLCASSAHAGSGNTIYFGEGSWLTVV.

In its sample, this clonotype was seen a few times. The rearrangement joins TRBV29-1 to TRBJ1-1; the D is unclear. The CDR3 covers 11 residues. The V end lost 0 bases, the J end lost 3 bases, and 2 bases lay between the germline ends. Germline V gene data show CDR1 as SQVTM and CDR2 as ANQGSEA. CDR3 sequence: CSVEDYTEAFF. The CDR3 coding sequence is TGCAGCGTTGAAGATTACACTGAAGCTTTCTTT.